Shown below are 20 T cell receptor beta chains from a single sample sequenced in a study of shared clonotypes between healthy human individuals. The data were produced by immunoSEQ multiplex PCR, yet TCRdb's version contains in-frame clones alone and is incomplete. Of fewer than 600,000 clones in the sample, around 79% were seen once. The specimen sequenced was PBMCs. All receptors come from a middle-aged woman in good health. Some clones in this sample may be carry-over from other donors' samples.

V usage is TRBV15 and J usage is TRBJ2-5, with D possibly being TRBD1 or TRBD2 (6 bases each). Germline V gene sequence: CDR1 LNHNV, CDR2 YYDKDF (reference sequence). The CDR3 has 16 residues. With 1 base removed from V and 5 bases from J, the gap between germline ends came to 17 bases. The CDR3 sequence: CATSRAGGWGAETQYF. The CDR3 bases are TGTGCCACCAGCAGAGCCGGCGGCTGGGGGGCGGAGACCCAGTACTTC.

The V and J genes are TRBV19 and TRBJ2-7; D might be TRBD1 (6 bases). CDR1 is LNHDA, CDR2 SQIVND, per germline (reference sequence). The CDR3 covers 15 residues. V was cut by 6 bases and J by 2 bases, with 17 bases left in between. The CDR3 protein is CASRKGDTLPYEQYF. The CDR3 nucleotides read TGTGCCAGTAGGAAGGGGGACACTCTCCCCTACGAGCAGTACTTC.

This clone was picked up a small number of times. The chain combines TRBV7-9 with TRBJ2-1; possible D gene TRBD1, 6 bases. The CDR3 is made up of 12 amino acids. Germline V gene lookup returns CDR1 SEHNR and CDR2 FQNEAQ (reference sequence). V was pared by 1 base and J by 11 bases, with 9 bases between. CDR3 DNA: TGTGCCAGCAGCTTAGAAGGGGGTAAGCAGTTCTTC. It encodes CASSLEGGKQFF.

CDR3 amino acids: CASSQLAGGFGAKNIQYF. The CDR3 nucleotides read TGTGCCAGCAGCCAACTAGCGGGAGGGTTCGGGGCCAAAAACATTCAGTACTTC. The chain carries TRBV7-9 and TRBJ2-4; TRBD2 matches at 13 bases. The CDR3 spans 18 residues. Germline V gene lookup returns CDR1 SEHNR and CDR2 FQNEAQ (reference sequence). The trim removed 5 bases at V and 1 base at J, leaving 8 bases unmatched.

This clone occurred a few times. V and J are TRBV11-3 and TRBJ1-2; D gene ambiguous. The CDR3 consists of 14 residues. V was shortened by 3 bases and J by 3 bases, with 11 bases between the two germline ends. Germline V gene data show CDR1 as SGHNT and CDR2 as YENEEA. In DNA, the CDR3 is TGTGCCAGCAGCTTCCGTCGCGCTTACTATGGCTACACCTTC. Translated, it gives CASSFRRAYYGYTF.

CDR3 in amino acids: CAISESGNTQYF. CDR3 DNA: TGTGCCATCAGTGAGTCCGGGAATACGCAGTATTTT. This chain uses TRBV10-3 with TRBJ2-3, with D tentatively TRBD2 (5 bases). Germline assignment: CDR1 ENHRY and CDR2 SYGVKD. CDR3 size: 12 residues. Trimming stripped 0 bases from V and 7 bases from J, with 5 bases between.

The V gene is TRBV19, the J gene TRBJ1-1; possible D gene TRBD1, 5 bases. The V and J ends lost 4 bases and 5 bases respectively, with 11 bases between them. In germline, CDR1 is LNHDA, CDR2 SQIVND (reference sequence). The CDR3 loop spans 13 amino acids. CDR3 coding DNA: TGTGCCAGTAGTACGAGCCAGGGAACTGAAGCTTTCTTT. The encoded protein is CASSTSQGTEAFF.

This chain uses TRBV9 with TRBJ2-1; TRBD2 agrees at 8 bases. The CDR3 extends over 15 amino acids. CDR1 is SGDLS, CDR2 YYNGEE, per germline. Trimming took 3 bases from V and 0 from J; bases not matched to a gene: 2. DNA of the CDR3: TGTGCCAGCAGCGGGACTAGCCTCTCCTACAATGAGCAGTTCTTC. It is translated as CASSGTSLSYNEQFF.

In DNA, the CDR3 is TGCAGCGGGGGTTTGGGGACTGGGGAGCTGTTTTTT. It specifies CSGGLGTGELFF. This sequence joins TRBV29-1 and TRBJ2-2; the D gene is possibly TRBD2 (6 bases). Germline V CDR1 and CDR2: SQVTM, ANQGSEA. The V and J ends lost 7 bases and 8 bases respectively, with 14 bases between them. There are 12 residues in the CDR3.

This clone was detected only once. The V call is TRBV7-2, the J call TRBJ1-3; 10 nucleotides match TRBD1. V trimming: 5 bases; J trimming: 2 bases; junction bases outside the gene matches: 9. The CDR3 loop spans 17 amino acids. Germline V gene sequence: CDR1 SGHTA, CDR2 FQGNSA. CDR3 coding DNA: TGTGCCAGCAGCCCCCGGACAGGGGGAGGGGCTGGAAACACCATATATTTT. This encodes CASSPRTGGGAGNTIYF.

V gene TRBV28 combines with J gene TRBJ2-7; D is unclear. CDR1 and CDR2 from the germline V gene are MDHEN and SYDVKM. The CDR3 loop spans 13 amino acids. V was cut by 5 bases and J by 5 bases, with 13 bases left in between. Here the CDR3 reads CASSTRGVHEQYF. CDR3 bases: TGTGCCAGCAGTACCCGTGGAGTGCACGAGCAGTACTTC.

Regarding this clone: A far bigger clonotype differs at one base, so this is likely a read error. This chain joins TRBV4-2 and TRBJ2-7; the D gene is possibly TRBD2 (6 bases). Germline V CDR1 and CDR2: LGHNA, YNFKEQ. Deletions cut 4 bases from V and 0 bases from J, with 13 bases between. This CDR3 is built from 15 residues. The chain's CDR3 is CASSRSGSSSYEQYF. The CDR3 nucleotides are TGTGCCAGCAGCCGAAGCGGGTCCTCCTCCTACGAGCAGTACTTC.

The gene calls are TRBV27 and TRBJ1-2; D perhaps matches TRBD1 (5 bases). V lost 3 bases, J lost 2 bases, and 10 bases lay in between. This CDR3 comprises 14 residues. Germline V gene sequence: CDR1 MNHEY, CDR2 SMNVEV (reference sequence). For the CDR3, the DNA is TGTGCCAGCAGTTTCGGCCGACAGAACTATGGCTACACCTTC. Translating it yields CASSFGRQNYGYTF.

The chain has TRBV28 and TRBJ2-7; a weak D match, TRBD1 (6 bases). The V gene's germline CDR1 is MDHEN and CDR2 SYDVKM. This CDR3 contains 15 residues. The V gene lost 3 bases and the J gene lost 1 base, with 13 bases spanning the gap. Written as DNA, the CDR3 is TGTGCCAGCAGTTTGCCTGGGACATGTTCCTACGAGCAGTACTTC. It encodes CASSLPGTCSYEQYF.

The gene calls are TRBV30 and TRBJ1-1; 8 bases map to TRBD1. The CDR3 has 14 residues. Trimming took 5 bases from V and 1 from J; bases not matched to a gene: 6. Germline lookup yields CDR1 GTSNPN and CDR2 SVGIG (reference sequence). In DNA, the CDR3 is TGTGCCTGGGGACAGGGCTGGTCGAACACTGAAGCTTTCTTT. Encoded protein: CAWGQGWSNTEAFF.

This clone has more than one count but fewer than ten. V is TRBV14 and J is TRBJ1-1, with D maybe TRBD1 (5 bases). CDR3 length: 13 amino acids. The germline V and J ends were trimmed by 7 bases and 5 bases, with 14 bases remaining between them. Germline V lookup: CDR1 SGHDN, CDR2 FVKESK. CDR3 amino acids: CASTPIRGTEAFF. CDR3 nucleotides: TGTGCCAGCACTCCCATCCGGGGGACTGAAGCTTTCTTT. The full variable domain, its missing parts supplied by reference TRBV14 and TRBJ1-1, is EAGVTQFPSHSVIEKGQTVTLRCDPISGHDNLYWYRRVMGKEIKFLLHFVKESKQDESGMPNNRFLAERTGGTYSTLKVQPAELEDSGVYFCASTPIRGTEAFFGQGTRLTVV.

The chain couples TRBV7-3 to TRBJ2-3; TRBD1 matches 7 bases. The J segment lost 1 base and the V segment lost 0 bases, leaving 4 bases of the junction unmatched. Germline V lookup: CDR1 SGHTA, CDR2 FQGTGA. The CDR3 contains 16 residues. CDR3 residues: CASSLTGDRRTDTQYF. The DNA for the CDR3 is TGTGCCAGCAGCTTAACTGGGGACAGACGCACAGATACGCAGTATTTT.

The chain is built from TRBV2 and TRBJ1-3; D remains ambiguous. Germline V CDR1 and CDR2: SNHLY, FYNNEI. V was clipped by 7 bases and J by 4 bases, with 11 bases between them. The length of the CDR3 is 13 residues. DNA for the CDR3: TGTGCCAGCAAGCGTTCGGACGGAAACACCATATATTTT. Amino acid sequence: CASKRSDGNTIYF. The full variable domain, its missing parts supplied by reference TRBV2 and TRBJ1-3, is EPEVTQTPSHQVTQMGQEVILRCVPISNHLYFYWYRQILGQKVEFLVSFYNNEISEKSEIFDDQFSVERPDGSNFTLKIRSTKLEDSAMYFCASKRSDGNTIYFGEGSWLTVV.

V gene TRBV21-1 combines with J gene TRBJ1-2; the table's D call of TRBD1 was not tested on the DNA. TRBV21-1 is designated a pseudogene. The CDR3 is 11 residues long. The CDR3 loop reads CASSTPQGYTF. The CDR3 DNA reads TGTGCCAGCAGCACCCCCCAGGGCTACACCTTC.

The rearrangement uses TRBV4-2 and TRBJ2-5, with TRBD1 as a possible D gene (6 bases). Germline CDR1 is LGHNA and CDR2 is YNFKEQ. The CDR3 has 15 amino acids. V dropped 0 bases and J dropped 4 bases, with 12 bases sitting between them. The CDR3 region is CASSQDASRGETQYF. In DNA form, the CDR3 reads TGTGCCAGCAGCCAAGATGCTAGCAGGGGAGAGACCCAGTACTTC.